This section outlines one T cell receptor (beta chain) sequence together with its context. The method was immunoSEQ multiplex PCR; TCRdb's version includes in-frame clones alone and lacks a portion of them. Among approximately 87,000 clones, around nine tenths were seen once, and the ten largest hold around 0.5%. The data derive from a study of T cell changes during pregnancy in multiple sclerosis. The origin of this receptor is a female donor with multiple sclerosis, enrolled in a pregnancy study. This sample comprised CD4+ T cells from peripheral blood mononuclear cells, obtained in the second trimester of pregnancy.

Here the CDR3 reads CASSLPGLAGPQSSYEQYF. In DNA form, the CDR3 reads TGCGCCAGCAGCTTACCGGGACTAGCGGGGCCACAAAGCTCCTACGAGCAGTACTTC. The rearrangement uses TRBV5-1 and TRBJ2-7, with 13 bases lining up with TRBD2. CDR1 and CDR2 from the germline V gene are SGHRS and YFSETQ. J lost 0 bases, V lost 2 bases, and 11 bases had no gene match. This CDR3 has 19 amino acids. The whole variable domain, remainder taken from reference TRBV5-1 and TRBJ2-7, is KAGVTQTPRYLIKTRGQQVTLSCSPISGHRSVSWYQQTPGQGLQFLFEYFSETQRNKGNFPGRFSGRQFSNSRSEMNVSTLELGDSALYLCASSLPGLAGPQSSYEQYFGPGTRLTVT.